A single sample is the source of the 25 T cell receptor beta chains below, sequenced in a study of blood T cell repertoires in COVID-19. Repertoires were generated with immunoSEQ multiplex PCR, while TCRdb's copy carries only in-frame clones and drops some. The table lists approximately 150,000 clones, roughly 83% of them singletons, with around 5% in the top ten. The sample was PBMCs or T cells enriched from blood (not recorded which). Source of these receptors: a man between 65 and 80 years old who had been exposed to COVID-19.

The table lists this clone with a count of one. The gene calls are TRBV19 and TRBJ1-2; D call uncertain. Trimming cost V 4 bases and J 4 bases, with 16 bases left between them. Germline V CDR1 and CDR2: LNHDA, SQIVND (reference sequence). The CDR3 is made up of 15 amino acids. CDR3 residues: CASSREHRILYGYTF. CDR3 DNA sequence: TGTGCCAGTAGTAGAGAACACCGCATCCTCTATGGCTACACCTTC.

DNA of the CDR3: TGTGCCAGCAGCCAGGACAGACCCCAAGAGACCCAGTACTTC. Its protein product is CASSQDRPQETQYF. This chain connects TRBV7-2 to TRBJ2-5; the D gene is possibly TRBD1 (6 bases). This CDR3 is built from 14 residues. CDR1 and CDR2 from the germline V gene are SGHTA and FQGNSA. V lost 5 bases and J lost 1, with 11 bases in between.

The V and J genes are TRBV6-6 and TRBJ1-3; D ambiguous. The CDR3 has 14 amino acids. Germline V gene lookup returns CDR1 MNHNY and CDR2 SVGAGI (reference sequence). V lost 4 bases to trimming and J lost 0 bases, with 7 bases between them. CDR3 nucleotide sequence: TGTGCCAGCAGTTTCGAGAGCTCTGGAAACACCATATATTTT. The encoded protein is CASSFESSGNTIYF.

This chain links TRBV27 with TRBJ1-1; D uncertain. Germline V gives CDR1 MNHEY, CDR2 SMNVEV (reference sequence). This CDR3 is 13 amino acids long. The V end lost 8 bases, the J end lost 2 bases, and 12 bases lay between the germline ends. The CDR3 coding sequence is TGTGCCAGCGGTAGGGAGAGAAACACTGAAGCTTTCTTT. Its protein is CASGRERNTEAFF.

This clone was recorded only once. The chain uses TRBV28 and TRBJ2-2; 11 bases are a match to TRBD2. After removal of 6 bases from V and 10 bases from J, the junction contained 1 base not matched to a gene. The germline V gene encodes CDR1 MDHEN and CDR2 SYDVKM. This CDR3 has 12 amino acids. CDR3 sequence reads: CASRLAGEELFF. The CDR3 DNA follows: TGTGCCAGCAGACTAGCGGGAGAGGAGCTGTTTTTT.

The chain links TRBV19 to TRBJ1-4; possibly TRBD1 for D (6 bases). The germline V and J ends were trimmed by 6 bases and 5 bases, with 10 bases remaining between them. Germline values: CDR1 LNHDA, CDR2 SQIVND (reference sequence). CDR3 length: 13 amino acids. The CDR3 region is CASRGTRNEKLFF. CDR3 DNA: TGTGCCAGTAGGGGGACAAGGAATGAAAAACTGTTTTTT.

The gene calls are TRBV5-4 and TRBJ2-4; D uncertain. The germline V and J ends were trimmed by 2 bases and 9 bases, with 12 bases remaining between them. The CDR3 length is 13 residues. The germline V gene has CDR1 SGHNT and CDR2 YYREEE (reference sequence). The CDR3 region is CASSFDQGGIQYF. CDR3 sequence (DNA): TGTGCCAGCAGCTTTGATCAAGGCGGCATTCAGTACTTC.

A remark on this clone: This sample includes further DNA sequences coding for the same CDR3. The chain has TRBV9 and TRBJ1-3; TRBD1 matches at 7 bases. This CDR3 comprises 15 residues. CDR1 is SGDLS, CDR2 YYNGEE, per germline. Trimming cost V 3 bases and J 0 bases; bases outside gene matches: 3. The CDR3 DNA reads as TGTGCCAGCAGCGCCCGACAGGGCTCTGGAAACACCATATATTTT. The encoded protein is CASSARQGSGNTIYF.

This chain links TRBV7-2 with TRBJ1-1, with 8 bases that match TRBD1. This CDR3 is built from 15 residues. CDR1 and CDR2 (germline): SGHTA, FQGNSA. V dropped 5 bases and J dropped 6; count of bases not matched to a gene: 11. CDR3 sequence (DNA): TGTGCCAGCAGCCCATTGACAGGGGCAAGGGCTGAAGCTTTCTTT. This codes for CASSPLTGARAEAFF.

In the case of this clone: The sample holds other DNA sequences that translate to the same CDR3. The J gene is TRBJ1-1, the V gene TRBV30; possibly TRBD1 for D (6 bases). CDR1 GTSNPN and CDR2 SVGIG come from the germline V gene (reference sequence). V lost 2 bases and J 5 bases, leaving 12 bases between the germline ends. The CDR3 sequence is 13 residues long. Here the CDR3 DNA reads TGTGCCTGGAGTTCGGGGAGGGGGACTGAAGCTTTCTTT. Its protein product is CAWSSGRGTEAFF.

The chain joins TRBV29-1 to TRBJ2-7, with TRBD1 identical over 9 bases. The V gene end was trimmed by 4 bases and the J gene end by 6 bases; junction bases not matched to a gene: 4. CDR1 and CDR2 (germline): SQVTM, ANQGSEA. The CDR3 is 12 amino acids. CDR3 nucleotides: TGCAGCGTTGGGGGGACAGGGAGCGAGCAGTACTTC. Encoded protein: CSVGGTGSEQYF.

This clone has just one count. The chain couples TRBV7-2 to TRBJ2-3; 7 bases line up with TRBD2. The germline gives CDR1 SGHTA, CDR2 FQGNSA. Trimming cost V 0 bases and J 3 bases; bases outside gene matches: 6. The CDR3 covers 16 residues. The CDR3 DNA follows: TGTGCCAGCAGCTTAGCGGTCGGCGGGGGTACAGATACGCAGTATTTT. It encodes CASSLAVGGGTDTQYF.

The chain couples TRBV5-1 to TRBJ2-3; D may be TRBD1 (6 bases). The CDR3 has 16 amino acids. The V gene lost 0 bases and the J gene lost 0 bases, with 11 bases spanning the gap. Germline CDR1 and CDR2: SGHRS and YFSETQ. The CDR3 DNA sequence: TGCGCCAGCAGCTTGGGGACAGAATCTAGCACAGATACGCAGTATTTT. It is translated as CASSLGTESSTDTQYF.

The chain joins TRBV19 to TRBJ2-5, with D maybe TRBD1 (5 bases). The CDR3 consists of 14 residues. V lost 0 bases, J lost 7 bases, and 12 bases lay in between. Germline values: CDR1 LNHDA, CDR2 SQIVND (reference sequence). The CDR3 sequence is CASSIEKGAATQYF. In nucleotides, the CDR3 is TGTGCCAGTAGTATAGAGAAAGGGGCTGCGACCCAGTACTTC.

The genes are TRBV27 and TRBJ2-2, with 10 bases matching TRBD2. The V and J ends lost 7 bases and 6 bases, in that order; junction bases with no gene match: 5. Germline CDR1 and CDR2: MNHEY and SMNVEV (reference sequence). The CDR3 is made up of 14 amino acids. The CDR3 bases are TGTGCCAGCACCTCTAGCGGGAGCCCCGGGGAGCTGTTTTTT. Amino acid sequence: CASTSSGSPGELFF.

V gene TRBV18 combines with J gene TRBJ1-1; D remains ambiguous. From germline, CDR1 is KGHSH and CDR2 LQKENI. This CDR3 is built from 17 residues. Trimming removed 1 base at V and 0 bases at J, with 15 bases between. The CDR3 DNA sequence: TGTGCCAGCTCACCACAGGTGCTATCGAGGATGAACACTGAAGCTTTCTTT. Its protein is CASSPQVLSRMNTEAFF.

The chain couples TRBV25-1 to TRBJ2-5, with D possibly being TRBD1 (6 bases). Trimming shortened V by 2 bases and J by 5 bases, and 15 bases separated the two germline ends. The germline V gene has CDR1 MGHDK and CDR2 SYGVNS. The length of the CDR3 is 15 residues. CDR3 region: CASSEAGQDSETQYF. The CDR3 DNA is TGTGCCAGCAGTGAAGCAGGGCAGGACAGTGAGACCCAGTACTTC.

CDR3: CASSPSRGAQNEQFF. As DNA, the CDR3 is TGTGCCAGTAGCCCATCCCGCGGGGCGCAGAATGAGCAGTTCTTC. The chain carries TRBV19 and TRBJ2-1; possibly TRBD2 for D (6 bases). The germline gives CDR1 LNHDA, CDR2 SQIVND (reference sequence). Trimming took 6 bases from V and 7 from J, leaving 19 bases between them. The CDR3 contains 15 residues.

The CDR3 region is CASSPSGRRTEAFF. Written as DNA, the CDR3 is TGTGCCAGCAGCCCCTCGGGAAGGCGCACTGAAGCTTTCTTT. The chain uses TRBV5-4 and TRBJ1-1; the D is unclear. This CDR3 has 14 residues. The germline V and J ends were trimmed by 4 bases and 4 bases, with 14 bases remaining between them. CDR1 and CDR2 from the germline V gene are SGHNT and YYREEE (reference sequence).

CDR3 bases: TGTGCCAGCACCAGCTCTGGAAACACCATATATTTT. This sequence encodes CASTSSGNTIYF. The rearrangement joins TRBV28 to TRBJ1-3; D uncertain. The CDR3 contains 12 residues. V was clipped by 7 bases and J by 0 bases, with 4 bases between them. CDR1 MDHEN and CDR2 SYDVKM come from the germline V gene.

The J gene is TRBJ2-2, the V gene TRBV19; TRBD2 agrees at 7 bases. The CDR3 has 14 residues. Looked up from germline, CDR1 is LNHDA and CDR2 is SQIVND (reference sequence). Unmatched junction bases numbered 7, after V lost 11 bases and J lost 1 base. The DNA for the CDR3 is TGTGCCGGGAGGGCAAAAGGGAACACCGGGGAGCTGTTTTTT. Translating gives CAGRAKGNTGELFF.

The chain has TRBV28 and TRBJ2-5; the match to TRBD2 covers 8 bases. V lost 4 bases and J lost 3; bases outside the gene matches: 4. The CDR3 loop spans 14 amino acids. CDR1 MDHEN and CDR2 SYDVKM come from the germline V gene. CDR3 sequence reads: CASSYLAGKETQYF. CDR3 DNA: TGTGCCAGCAGTTACCTAGCGGGCAAAGAGACCCAGTACTTC.

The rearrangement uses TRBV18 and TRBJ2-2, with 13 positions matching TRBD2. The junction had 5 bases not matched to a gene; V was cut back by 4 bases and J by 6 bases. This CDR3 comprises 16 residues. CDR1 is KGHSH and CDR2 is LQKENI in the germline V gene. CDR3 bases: TGTGCCAGCTCACGGCGGACTAGCGGGAGCTCCGGGGAGCTGTTTTTT. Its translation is CASSRRTSGSSGELFF.

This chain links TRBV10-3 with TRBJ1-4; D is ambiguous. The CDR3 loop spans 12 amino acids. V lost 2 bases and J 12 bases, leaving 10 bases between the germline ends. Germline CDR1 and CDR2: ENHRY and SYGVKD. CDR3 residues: CAISEDQEELFF. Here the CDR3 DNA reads TGTGCCATCAGTGAGGACCAGGAGGAACTGTTTTTT.

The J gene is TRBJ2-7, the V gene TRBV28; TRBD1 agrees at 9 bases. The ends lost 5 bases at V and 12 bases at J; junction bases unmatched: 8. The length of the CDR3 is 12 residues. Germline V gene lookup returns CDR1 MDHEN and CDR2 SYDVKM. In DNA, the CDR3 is TGTGCCAGCAGTATAACCGGGACAGGGCCGTACTTC. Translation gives CASSITGTGPYF.